Listed below are T cell receptor beta chains from one sample, sequenced in a study of shared clonotypes between healthy human individuals. The data were produced by immunoSEQ multiplex PCR, yet TCRdb's version contains in-frame clones alone and is incomplete. The data hold just over 95,000 clones, with about two thirds observed a single time. Sequencing input: memory CD8+ T cells sorted from blood. These receptors were taken from a man aged 25-45 years in good health. Each CDR3 is given with its conserved first and last residue. D genes are given only for firm matches. For some rows the clone size is stated as once, few or many, or as a class when expanded; others skip it.

>TRBJ1-3|NA|NA|TRBV9
TGTGCCAGCAGCGTCAGTCGGGCGTCCGATGAATCTGGAAACACCATATATTTT
CASSVSRASDESGNTIYF
>TRBJ2-7|NA|TRBD2|TRBV10-2
TGCGCCAGCAGTGAGACGGCTAGCGGGTCGCCCTACGAGCAGTACTTC
CASSETASGSPYEQYF
>TRBJ1-2|few|NA|TRBV2
TGTGCCAGCGGTGGTTCCTCACCTAACTATGGCTACACCTTC
CASGGSSPNYGYTF
>TRBJ2-7|few|TRBD2|TRBV7-9
TGTGCCAGCATTCAGCCCCCAGCGGGAGGGAGCTACGAGCAGTACTTC
CASIQPPAGGSYEQYF
>TRBJ2-7|once|TRBD1|TRBV6-5
TGTGCCAGCAGTTACTCCCAGGGGGATTCCCCCTACGAGCAGTACTTC
CASSYSQGDSPYEQYF
>TRBJ1-2|NA|NA|TRBV19
TGTGCCAGTAGTGAGTTCTATGGCTACACCTTC
CASSEFYGYTF
>TRBJ2-6|few|NA|TRBV27
TGTGCCAGCAGTAGTCGAAACTCTGGGGCCAACGTCCTGACTTTC
CASSSRNSGANVLTF
>TRBJ2-7|NA|NA|TRBV21-1
TGTGCCAGCAGCAAAAGGGTAACGGTGTTGCCCTACGAGCAGTACTTC
CASSKRVTVLPYEQYF
>TRBJ2-1|NA|TRBD2|TRBV14
TGTGCCAGCAGCCCCATAGGTACTAGCGGGCTTACCCGCGGGCAGTTCTTC
CASSPIGTSGLTRGQFF
>TRBJ1-4|NA|NA|TRBV13
TGTGCCAGCAGCTTAGAGGGGGAAAAACTGTTTTTT
CASSLEGEKLFF
>TRBJ1-4|few|NA|TRBV5-4
TGTGCCAGCAGCCCTGGCCTGGGGGAAAAACTGTTTTTT
CASSPGLGEKLFF
>TRBJ2-3|NA|TRBD2|TRBV5-4
TGTGCCAGCAGCTCCTTAGCGGGAGGACCAGATACGCAGTATTTT
CASSSLAGGPDTQYF
>TRBJ2-7|NA|NA|TRBV2
TGTGCCAGCAGGCAACCGGGACACCTGCCGAGGGACCACGAGCAGTACTTC
CASRQPGHLPRDHEQYF
>TRBJ2-7|NA|NA|TRBV19
TGTGCCAGTAGCCCGAAGGTGTCCGGGAGCATCCACTACGAGCAGTACTTC
CASSPKVSGSIHYEQYF
>TRBJ1-2|NA|NA|TRBV4-3
TGCGCCAGCAGCCCGGATGGGCAGGGAGAGGTCTATGGCTACACCTTC
CASSPDGQGEVYGYTF
>TRBJ1-1|NA|NA|TRBV6-1
TGTGCCAGCAGTGACCATAACGGGAACACTGAAGCTTTCTTT
CASSDHNGNTEAFF
>TRBJ2-1|NA|NA|TRBV7-8
TGTGCCAGCAGCTTAGGCCCAAGCTCCTACAATGAGCAGTTCTTC
CASSLGPSSYNEQFF
>TRBJ2-2|NA|NA|TRBV5-4
TGTGCCGGCCAACTAGTGAACACCGGGGAGCTGTTTTTT
CAGQLVNTGELFF
>TRBJ2-3|NA|TRBD2|TRBV7-9
TGTGCCAGCAGCCAACTAGCGACTCCTAGCACAGATACGCAGTATTTT
CASSQLATPSTDTQYF
>TRBJ2-1|few|TRBD2|TRBV29-1
TGCAGCGGGACTCCTAGCGGGCTTTACAATGAGCAGTTCTTC
CSGTPSGLYNEQFF
>TRBJ2-5|few|NA|TRBV5-6
TGTGCCAGCAGCTTGGCCGCGCAGCAAGAGACCCAGTACTTC
CASSLAAQQETQYF
>TRBJ2-1|NA|TRBD1|TRBV2
TGTGCCAGCAGTGAAGTGAGGGACAGTTACTACAATGAGCAGTTCTTC
CASSEVRDSYYNEQFF
>TRBJ1-3|NA|NA|TRBV6-6
TGTGCCAGCAGCCCCCGAGGGGCCGGAAACACCATATATTTT
CASSPRGAGNTIYF
>TRBJ2-7|NA|NA|TRBV7-9
TGTGCCAGCAGCCAATGGGACTTAGGGTACGAGCAGTACTTC
CASSQWDLGYEQYF
>TRBJ1-1|NA|NA|TRBV5-6
TGTGCCAGCAGAAACGGCCCTGTCGCTGAAGCTTTCTTT
CASRNGPVAEAFF
>TRBJ2-1|NA|TRBD2|TRBV4-1
TGCGCCAGCAGCCAAGCTCGGACTAGCGGGGACTACAATGAGCAGTTCTTC
CASSQARTSGDYNEQFF
>TRBJ2-5|few|NA|TRBV4-1
TGCGCCAGCAGCCAAGTAGGGATGGAGACCCAGTACTTC
CASSQVGMETQYF
>TRBJ2-5|NA|NA|TRBV10-2
TGCGCCAGCAGTGAGGAGAGGGGCCGTCCAGAGACCCAGTACTTC
CASSEERGRPETQYF
>TRBJ2-7|NA|NA|TRBV7-9
TGTGCCAGCAGCTTAGACAGTCTTCACTACGAGCAGTACTTC
CASSLDSLHYEQYF
>TRBJ1-1|NA|NA|TRBV11-2
TGTGCCAGCAGCCCCGGACAGAACACTGAAGCTTTCTTT
CASSPGQNTEAFF
>TRBJ2-3|NA|NA|TRBV5-1
TGCGCCAGCAGCTTGCCCCCGGGACTCTTAACAGATACGCAGTATTTT
CASSLPPGLLTDTQYF
>TRBJ1-1|once|TRBD1|TRBV29-1
TGCAGCGAGACAGGGGGAGAGTCCAACACTGAAGCTTTCTTT
CSETGGESNTEAFF
>TRBJ2-2|few|TRBD1|TRBV7-6
TGTGCCAGCAGCTTAGCGTTTTCCGGGACAGTAGAATCGAACACCGGGGAGCTGTTTTTT
CASSLAFSGTVESNTGELFF
>TRBJ1-1|few|NA|TRBV5-1
TGCGCCAGCAGCTTAGGTGAGACAGCCAACACTGAAGCTTTCTTT
CASSLGETANTEAFF
>TRBJ2-7|once|NA|TRBV5-4
TGTGCCAGCAGCCTCCGGGACAACACCTACGAGCAGTACTTC
CASSLRDNTYEQYF
>TRBJ2-1|NA|NA|TRBV6-1
TGTGCCAGCAGTCATCAGATCCACAATGAGCAGTTCTTC
CASSHQIHNEQFF
>TRBJ2-3|NA|TRBD2|TRBV28
TGTGCCAGCAGTTTATCCAGCGGGAGGGCCTCTAGTCCCACAGATACGCAGTATTTT
CASSLSSGRASSPTDTQYF
>TRBJ2-5|once|TRBD2|TRBV28
TGTGCCAGCAGTTTCGGGACTACCCCTCAGGAGACCCAGTACTTC
CASSFGTTPQETQYF
>TRBJ2-3|once|NA|TRBV10-1
TGCGCCAGCAGTGAGGGGGGGCTTGTCACAGATACGCAGTATTTT
CASSEGGLVTDTQYF
>TRBJ2-1|few|TRBD1|TRBV27
TGTGCCAGCAGTTTTACCGGGACAGGCGACAATGAGCAGTTCTTC
CASSFTGTGDNEQFF
>TRBJ2-5|NA|TRBD1|TRBV7-9
TGTGCCAGCAGCCCCCGGCTAGGACAGGGCCAAGAGACCCAGTACTTC
CASSPRLGQGQETQYF
>TRBJ2-1|NA|NA|TRBV11-2
TGTGCCAGCAGCCCCGGTTTAGTCAATGAGCAGTTCTTC
CASSPGLVNEQFF
>TRBJ2-1|NA|TRBD2|TRBV4-1
TGCGCCAGCAGCTTTAAAGGACTAGCGGGAGTAGGTGAGCAGTTCTTC
CASSFKGLAGVGEQFF
>TRBJ2-6|many|TRBD1|TRBV6-4
TGTGCCAGCAGTGAAGGACAGGGTGGGTCTGGGGCCAACGTCCTGACTTTC
CASSEGQGGSGANVLTF
>TRBJ2-3|NA|NA|TRBV5-6
TGTGCCAGCAGCATGGCTAGCGACACAGATACGCAGTATTTT
CASSMASDTDTQYF
>TRBJ2-7|NA|NA|TRBV7-2
TGTGCCAGCAGCTCCGTCGACTTCTCCTACGAGCAGTACTTC
CASSSVDFSYEQYF